This paragraph reports one T cell receptor (beta chain). Its target is not known. The sample holds other DNA sequences that translate to the same CDR3. Investigators reverse transcribed all isolated RNA, so they sequenced expressed TCRB transcripts. This table comes from immunoSEQ multiplex PCR, and its TCRdb copy is limited to in-frame clones, with some not included. The sample carries hundreds of thousands of clones, about 14% recorded once. The CDR3 spans 15 residues. V was pared by 2 bases and J by 1 base, with 4 bases of the junction left unmatched. Germline V gives CDR1 KGHSH, CDR2 LQKENI. These data come from a study of beta chain features in type 1 diabetes. Every donor provided one heparinised blood draw, which averaged roughly 120 mL. The study, taken as a whole, reports: Sequencing from cDNA could over-represent high-TCR-expressing cells. Patients showed naive, central memory and Treg TCRB repertoires that appeared more similar than those of healthy donors. TCRB CDR3 length was moderately but significantly reduced in all four CD4+ subsets of Type 1 diabetes patients. VDJ junctions in type 1 diabetes patients carried more deletions and fewer insertions.

The J gene is TRBJ2-7, the V gene TRBV18; 8 bases fit TRBD1. Sequencing was carried out using naive CD4+ T cells from blood. The source of this sequence is a man aged 18 to 30 with type 1 diabetes. In DNA form, the CDR3 reads TGTGCCAGCTCACCAGGGACAGGCTCTTCCTACGAGCAGTACTTC. Translating gives CASSPGTGSSYEQYF.